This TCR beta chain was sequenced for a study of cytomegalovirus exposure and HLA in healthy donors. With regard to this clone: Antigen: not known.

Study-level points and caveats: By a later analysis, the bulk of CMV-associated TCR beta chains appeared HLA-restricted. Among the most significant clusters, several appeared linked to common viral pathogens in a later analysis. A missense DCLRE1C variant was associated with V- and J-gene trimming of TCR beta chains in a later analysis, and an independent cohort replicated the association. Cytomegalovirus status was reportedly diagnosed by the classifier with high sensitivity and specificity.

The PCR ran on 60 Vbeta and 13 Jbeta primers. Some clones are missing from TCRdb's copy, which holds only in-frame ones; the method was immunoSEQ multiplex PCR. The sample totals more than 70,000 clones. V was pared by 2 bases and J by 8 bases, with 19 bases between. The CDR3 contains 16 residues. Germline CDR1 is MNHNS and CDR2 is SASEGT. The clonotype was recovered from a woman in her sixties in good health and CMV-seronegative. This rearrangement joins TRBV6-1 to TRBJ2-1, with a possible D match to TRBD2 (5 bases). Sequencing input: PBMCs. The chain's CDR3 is CASSETGFRLDYEQFF. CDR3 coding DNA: TGTGCCAGCAGTGAAACGGGATTTCGTCTTGATTATGAGCAGTTCTTC.